A selection of T cell receptor beta chains follows, all from one sample in a study of cytomegalovirus exposure and HLA in healthy donors. Clones were read by immunoSEQ multiplex PCR, and TCRdb kept only the in-frame ones, dropping some. Of over 130,000 clones in the sample, about 79% were seen once. The specimen sequenced was PBMCs. Receptors originate from a male donor in good health and CMV-seronegative. The CDR3 runs from the conserved cysteine through the conserved F or W. The order of the fields is CDR3 protein, CDR3 DNA, V gene, J gene, clone size, D gene. D genes are given only for firm matches. Only part of the rows carry a size: once, few, many, or a class if the clone is expanded.

cdr3_aa: CAWSVGQLSEKLFF; cdr3_nt: TGTGCCTGGAGTGTGGGACAGCTTAGTGAAAAACTGTTTTTT; v_call: TRBV30; j_call: TRBJ1-4; clone_size: -; d_call: TRBD1
cdr3_aa: CASSSPSGRTWNEQFF; cdr3_nt: TGTGCCAGCAGTTCCCCTAGCGGGAGGACGTGGAATGAGCAGTTCTTC; v_call: TRBV6-6; j_call: TRBJ2-1; clone_size: -; d_call: TRBD2
cdr3_aa: CASRLGDRERGTEAFF; cdr3_nt: TGTGCAAGTCGCTTAGGGGACAGGGAAAGGGGGACTGAAGCTTTCTTT; v_call: TRBV12-2; j_call: TRBJ1-1; clone_size: once; d_call: -
cdr3_aa: CASSQGTGRTYEQYF; cdr3_nt: TGCGCCAGCAGCCAGGGGACAGGGCGGACCTACGAGCAGTACTTC; v_call: TRBV4-3; j_call: TRBJ2-7; clone_size: -; d_call: TRBD1
cdr3_aa: CASSPVVSAEAFF; cdr3_nt: TGTGCCAGCAGCCCGGTGGTTAGTGCTGAAGCTTTCTTT; v_call: TRBV5-8; j_call: TRBJ1-1; clone_size: -; d_call: -
cdr3_aa: CASSSQTSGFGSYNEQFF; cdr3_nt: TGTGCCAGCAGCTCACAGACTAGCGGGTTCGGCTCCTACAATGAGCAGTTCTTC; v_call: TRBV11-2; j_call: TRBJ2-1; clone_size: -; d_call: TRBD2
cdr3_aa: CASSYGGHRVWEDEQYF; cdr3_nt: TGTGCCAGCAGCTATGGGGGACATCGCGTTTGGGAAGACGAGCAGTACTTC; v_call: TRBV7-9; j_call: TRBJ2-7; clone_size: -; d_call: -
cdr3_aa: CASGLNRGTVYGYTF; cdr3_nt: TGTGCTAGTGGCCTGAATCGCGGGACAGTCTATGGCTACACCTTC; v_call: TRBV12-5; j_call: TRBJ1-2; clone_size: -; d_call: TRBD1
cdr3_aa: CAGSFGGSQPQHF; cdr3_nt: TGTGCCGGCAGTTTTGGGGGGAGTCAGCCCCAGCATTTT; v_call: TRBV27; j_call: TRBJ1-5; clone_size: -; d_call: -
cdr3_aa: CASSSGNRGRTGGYTF; cdr3_nt: TGTGCCAGCAGTTCCGGGAACAGGGGGCGCACGGGGGGCTACACCTTC; v_call: TRBV6-5; j_call: TRBJ1-2; clone_size: few; d_call: TRBD1
cdr3_aa: CASSDPGGYTF; cdr3_nt: TGTGCCAGTTCGGACCCGGGGGGCTACACCTTC; v_call: TRBV19; j_call: TRBJ1-2; clone_size: -; d_call: -
cdr3_aa: CASSREAYNEQFF; cdr3_nt: TGTGCCAGCAGTAGAGAGGCTTACAATGAGCAGTTCTTC; v_call: TRBV2; j_call: TRBJ2-1; clone_size: once; d_call: -
cdr3_aa: CASSSREKLFF; cdr3_nt: TGTGCCAGCAGTTCTAGGGAAAAACTGTTTTTT; v_call: TRBV6-6; j_call: TRBJ1-4; clone_size: -; d_call: -
cdr3_aa: CASRPASGQGRGYTF; cdr3_nt: TGTGCCAGCAGACCTGCTTCGGGACAGGGCCGTGGCTACACCTTC; v_call: TRBV6-6; j_call: TRBJ1-2; clone_size: -; d_call: TRBD1
cdr3_aa: CASSQEAFPDRSYGYTF; cdr3_nt: TGTGCCAGCAGCCAAGAGGCGTTTCCCGACAGGAGTTATGGCTACACCTTC; v_call: TRBV14; j_call: TRBJ1-2; clone_size: -; d_call: -
cdr3_aa: CASSQGQGAYEQYF; cdr3_nt: TGCGCCAGCAGCCAAGGACAGGGGGCTTACGAGCAGTACTTC; v_call: TRBV4-1; j_call: TRBJ2-7; clone_size: -; d_call: TRBD1
cdr3_aa: CASSLRDYATEQYF; cdr3_nt: TGTGCCAGCAGCTTAAGGGACTATGCTACGGAGCAGTACTTC; v_call: TRBV13; j_call: TRBJ2-7; clone_size: -; d_call: TRBD2
cdr3_aa: CASSEGRASNQPQHF; cdr3_nt: TGTGCCAGCAGTGAGGGGAGGGCTAGCAATCAGCCCCAGCATTTT; v_call: TRBV6-1; j_call: TRBJ1-5; clone_size: once; d_call: -
cdr3_aa: CASSQGLAGGRYEQYF; cdr3_nt: TGCGCCAGCAGCCAAGGACTAGCGGGAGGGCGGTACGAGCAGTACTTC; v_call: TRBV5-1; j_call: TRBJ2-7; clone_size: -; d_call: TRBD2
cdr3_aa: CASSTQGELFVGELFF; cdr3_nt: TGTGCCAGCAGCACACAGGGGGAATTGTTTGTCGGGGAGCTGTTTTTT; v_call: TRBV28; j_call: TRBJ2-2; clone_size: once; d_call: TRBD1
cdr3_aa: CASSSTGEAFF; cdr3_nt: TGTGCCAGTAGCTCGACAGGTGAAGCTTTCTTT; v_call: TRBV19; j_call: TRBJ1-1; clone_size: -; d_call: -
cdr3_aa: CASSLFDRTNNEQFF; cdr3_nt: TGCGCCAGTAGCTTGTTCGACAGGACAAACAATGAGCAGTTCTTC; v_call: TRBV5-1; j_call: TRBJ2-1; clone_size: -; d_call: -
cdr3_aa: CASRSRQGAANEKLFF; cdr3_nt: TGTGCCAGCAGATCTCGACAGGGGGCTGCTAATGAAAAACTGTTTTTT; v_call: TRBV5-4; j_call: TRBJ1-4; clone_size: -; d_call: TRBD1
cdr3_aa: CASSLRGPSNEQYF; cdr3_nt: TGTGCCAGCTCCCTTCGGGGTCCCTCGAACGAGCAGTACTTC; v_call: TRBV27; j_call: TRBJ2-7; clone_size: -; d_call: -
cdr3_aa: CASSLSGSTDTQYF; cdr3_nt: TGTGCCAGCAGCCTTAGCGGGAGCACAGATACGCAGTATTTT; v_call: TRBV7-2; j_call: TRBJ2-3; clone_size: -; d_call: TRBD2
cdr3_aa: CASSMTSSNEQFF; cdr3_nt: TGTGCCAGCAGCATGACTAGTTCGAATGAGCAGTTCTTC; v_call: TRBV7-3; j_call: TRBJ2-1; clone_size: -; d_call: -
cdr3_aa: CASSFPVDSGRTYEQYF; cdr3_nt: TGTGCCAGCAGCTTCCCTGTGGATAGCGGGAGAACTTACGAGCAGTACTTC; v_call: TRBV7-6; j_call: TRBJ2-7; clone_size: -; d_call: TRBD2
cdr3_aa: CAWSGLSYEQYF; cdr3_nt: TGTGCCTGGAGTGGACTGAGCTACGAGCAGTACTTC; v_call: TRBV30; j_call: TRBJ2-7; clone_size: -; d_call: -
cdr3_aa: CASSLGPGEAFF; cdr3_nt: TGTGCCAGCAGCTTAGGACCGGGTGAAGCTTTCTTT; v_call: TRBV7-9; j_call: TRBJ1-1; clone_size: -; d_call: -
cdr3_aa: CAWRPQGYEQFF; cdr3_nt: TGTGCCTGGAGGCCACAGGGCTATGAGCAGTTCTTC; v_call: TRBV30; j_call: TRBJ2-1; clone_size: -; d_call: -
cdr3_aa: CASSDRLAGVDEQYF; cdr3_nt: TGTGCCAGCAGCGACCGACTAGCGGGAGTGGACGAGCAGTACTTC; v_call: TRBV7-9; j_call: TRBJ2-7; clone_size: -; d_call: TRBD2
cdr3_aa: CASSSGPGLAGEQYF; cdr3_nt: TGTGCCAGCAGCTCCGGGCCCGGACTAGCAGGCGAGCAGTACTTC; v_call: TRBV7-9; j_call: TRBJ2-7; clone_size: -; d_call: TRBD2
cdr3_aa: CAWSVSRTSGVNEQFF; cdr3_nt: TGTGCCTGGAGTGTATCCCGGACTAGCGGAGTCAATGAGCAGTTCTTC; v_call: TRBV30; j_call: TRBJ2-1; clone_size: -; d_call: TRBD2
cdr3_aa: CATSRDRDIDNEQFF; cdr3_nt: TGTGCCACCAGCAGAGATAGGGACATAGACAATGAGCAGTTCTTC; v_call: TRBV15; j_call: TRBJ2-1; clone_size: -; d_call: -
cdr3_aa: CATSKSGWLEAFF; cdr3_nt: TGTGCCACTTCTAAGTCAGGGTGGCTTGAAGCTTTCTTT; v_call: TRBV15; j_call: TRBJ1-1; clone_size: -; d_call: -
cdr3_aa: CATSDPRGNTEAFF; cdr3_nt: TGTGCCACCAGCGACCCCAGGGGGAACACTGAAGCTTTCTTT; v_call: TRBV15; j_call: TRBJ1-1; clone_size: -; d_call: -
cdr3_aa: CASSFTTGSYEQYF; cdr3_nt: TGTGCCAGCAGCTTCACGACAGGGAGCTATGAGCAGTACTTC; v_call: TRBV5-4; j_call: TRBJ2-7; clone_size: -; d_call: TRBD1
cdr3_aa: CASSFKREWAEQFF; cdr3_nt: TGTGCCAGCAGCTTTAAGCGGGAGTGGGCTGAGCAGTTCTTC; v_call: TRBV7-9; j_call: TRBJ2-1; clone_size: -; d_call: TRBD2
cdr3_aa: CASSSVAHAYNEQFF; cdr3_nt: TGTGCCAGCAGTTCGGTAGCCCATGCCTACAATGAGCAGTTCTTC; v_call: TRBV27; j_call: TRBJ2-1; clone_size: -; d_call: -
cdr3_aa: CASSLGGELETQYF; cdr3_nt: TGTGCCAGCAGCCTCGGAGGGGAATTGGAGACCCAGTACTTC; v_call: TRBV9; j_call: TRBJ2-5; clone_size: -; d_call: -
cdr3_aa: CASSIVAGGPLYEQYF; cdr3_nt: TGTGCCAGTAGTATCGTAGCGGGAGGGCCTCTCTACGAGCAGTACTTC; v_call: TRBV19; j_call: TRBJ2-7; clone_size: -; d_call: TRBD2
cdr3_aa: CAISDLGLGTYEQYF; cdr3_nt: TGTGCCATCAGTGATCTAGGTTTGGGTACCTACGAGCAGTACTTC; v_call: TRBV10-3; j_call: TRBJ2-7; clone_size: -; d_call: -